This T cell receptor beta chain emerged from a study of CD8 T cells in Susac syndrome. Findings of the study overall: Acknowledgment was made by the study that its TCR sequencing and HLA analysis involved a relatively small number of individuals.

A quantity of roughly 0.5 to 1 ug RNA underwent reverse transcription using random hexamers. Multiplex immunoSEQ PCR targeted 54 Vbeta and 13 Jbeta TCR beta segments. MiXCR, applied by TCRdb to the immunoSEQ multiplex PCR reads, yields one record per CDR3 protein. The profile shows about 66,000 distinct CDR3 sequences, approximately 94% of them singletons. FACS enriched CD8+ TEMRA cells, while bulk CD8+ and CD4+ were negatively isolated. As for this clonotype: What it binds is not known.

CDR1 is LGHNA, CDR2 YNFKEQ, per germline. V lost 0 bases and J 1 base, leaving 5 bases between the germline ends. The CDR3 runs 14 residues. The sequenced sample consisted of CD8+ T cells from PBMCs. J is TRBJ2-3 and V is TRBV4-2, with D possibly being TRBD2 (5 bases). This sequence originates from a human donor with multiple sclerosis. This CDR3 reads CASSQEGGTDTQYF. The CDR3 nucleotides read TGTGCCAGCAGCCAAGAGGGAGGCACAGATACGCAGTATTTT.